This T cell receptor beta chain came from a study of Tregs in tolerant kidney transplant recipients. Study-wide results and caveats: Biological reproducibility was not directly addressed in this study. Nucleotide sequences could not be compared across some patients' samples due to primer changes. The most relevant donor-specific Treg TCRbeta repertoire apparently came from expansion with activated donor B cells.

CD4+CD25+CD127- Tregs, CD4+CD25- non-Tregs, CD4 and CD8 cells were sorted. On this clone itself: Its target is not known.

Profiled with immunoSEQ multiplex PCR; TCRdb holds only in-frame clones, not every one. Here the sample spans about 94,000 clones, over 85% being singletons. Sequences were derived from CD4+ T cells from blood, sampled before the transplant. The sequence derives from a human donor who received a combined kidney and bone marrow transplant.

CDR3: CASSVGLAGFEQYF. DNA of the CDR3: TGTGCCAGCAGCGTAGGGCTAGCGGGATTCGAGCAGTACTTC. V gene TRBV9 combines with J gene TRBJ2-5; 9 bases map to TRBD2. Near its end, the DNA agrees better with TRBJ2-7, so the J call may be wrong. This CDR3 contains 14 residues. Germline V gene sequence: CDR1 SGDLS, CDR2 YYNGEE.